The 2 T cell receptor beta chains below all came from one sample that was sequenced in a study of blood T cell repertoires in COVID-19. Data came from immunoSEQ multiplex PCR; TCRdb stores just in-frame clones and leaves some out. The sample has over 65,000 clones; less than 85% are singletons. Sequenced material: peripheral blood. Source of these receptors: a man aged 80 or over with active COVID-19.

The chain uses TRBV19 and TRBJ1-3; 8 positions agree with TRBD1. V trimming: 7 bases; J trimming: 4 bases; junction bases outside the gene matches: 9. The CDR3 runs to 15 residues. Looked up from germline, CDR1 is LNHDA and CDR2 is SQIVND (reference sequence). Here the CDR3 reads CASTPMTGVGNTIYF. CDR3 bases: TGTGCCAGTACCCCCATGACAGGGGTAGGAAACACCATATATTTT.

Concerning this clone itself: At the DNA level, this CDR3 is encoded by other sequences in the same sample as well. The chain couples TRBV4-1 to TRBJ2-1; TRBD2 aligns across 9 bases. Per germline, CDR1 MGHRA and CDR2 YSYEKL. J lost 6 bases, V lost 0 bases, and 6 bases had no gene match. The CDR3 is made up of 16 amino acids. The CDR3: CASSQEGAGGRNEQFF. As DNA, the CDR3 is TGCGCCAGCAGCCAAGAAGGAGCGGGGGGTCGCAATGAGCAGTTCTTC.